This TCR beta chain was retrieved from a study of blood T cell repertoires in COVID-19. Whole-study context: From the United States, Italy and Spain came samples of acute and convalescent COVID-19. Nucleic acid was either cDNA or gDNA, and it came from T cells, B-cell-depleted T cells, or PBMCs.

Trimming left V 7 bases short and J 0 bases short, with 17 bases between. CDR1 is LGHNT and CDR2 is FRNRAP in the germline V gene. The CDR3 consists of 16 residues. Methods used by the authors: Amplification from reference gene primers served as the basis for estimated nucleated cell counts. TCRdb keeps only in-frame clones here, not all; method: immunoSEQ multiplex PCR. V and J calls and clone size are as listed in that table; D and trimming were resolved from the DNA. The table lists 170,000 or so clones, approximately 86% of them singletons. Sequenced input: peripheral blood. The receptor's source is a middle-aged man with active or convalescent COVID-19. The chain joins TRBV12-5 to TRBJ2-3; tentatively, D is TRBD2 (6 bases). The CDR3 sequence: CASEPRGGLSTDTQYF. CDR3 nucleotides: TGTGCTAGTGAACCACGCGGAGGGCTCAGCACAGATACGCAGTATTTT.